The rows below give T cell receptor beta chains drawn from one sample of a study of beta chain features in type 1 diabetes. Only in-frame clones appear in the TCRdb table, and some are missing; sequencing was by immunoSEQ multiplex PCR. The repertoire has under 950,000 clones, 15% to 20% of them found once; the top ten carry 0.02% to 0.03%. Sequencing was performed on naive CD4+ T cells from blood. The source of these receptors is a woman between 18 and 29 years old in good health. The conserved cysteine and the conserved F or W are not part of the CDR3 here. The order of the fields is J gene, V gene, CDR3 protein.

TRBJ1-1,TRBV2,ASRGDFNTEAF
TRBJ2-3,TRBV7-9,ASSRRDTDTQY
TRBJ2-2,TRBV7-9,ASSLASGGGRDSGELF
TRBJ1-2,TRBV7-6,ASSPDRGRALYGYT
TRBJ2-7,TRBV18,ASSPAVLPYEQY
TRBJ2-5,TRBV4-2,ASSQGDSGRVETQY
TRBJ2-6,TRBV10-3,AIRPEGSGANVLT
TRBJ2-1,TRBV5-6,ASSLPGQGRVEQF
TRBJ1-2,TRBV7-2,ASSATSSRANYGYT
TRBJ2-7,TRBV7-2,ASSPGGGYTHEQY
TRBJ2-2,TRBV19,ARNNGELF
TRBJ2-3,TRBV2,ASSQRERADTQY
TRBJ1-1,TRBV2,ASRPETPGGGRTEAF
TRBJ1-1,TRBV28,ASSRDKRRAF
TRBJ2-1,TRBV2,ASSDLIRNEQF
TRBJ2-1,TRBV28,ATFLPHIHEQF
TRBJ2-1,TRBV7-9,ASSTRLAGGGSGNEQF
TRBJ2-3,TRBV10-1,ASRGDTQY
TRBJ1-5,TRBV7-2,ASSTATGDQPQH
TRBJ2-7,TRBV4-3,ASSQDNKLSSYEQY
TRBJ2-3,TRBV9,ASKGVRATDTQY
TRBJ1-5,TRBV5-6,ASSLSAGTGFNQPQH
TRBJ2-1,TRBV25-1,ASSEWTSGNNEQF
TRBJ1-1,TRBV28,ASSLGTGNTEAF